This T cell receptor beta chain was identified during a study of cytomegalovirus exposure and HLA in healthy donors. Notes on the study in general: According to an earlier analysis, most TCR beta V segments yielded productive rearrangements about 87% or about 30% of the time. The authors enumerated over 150 TCR beta chains as linked to cytomegalovirus. Most TCR sequences were seen very rarely across donors, but some public TCRs occurred in many. Researchers reportedly found TCR beta sequences accurately predicted most subjects' HLA-A and HLA-B alleles.

To note about this clone: Its cognate antigen is unknown.

60 Vbeta and 13 Jbeta primers were used in PCR. Generated by immunoSEQ multiplex PCR, the TCRdb table keeps only in-frame clones and is missing some. The sample yields about 160,000 clones, 70% to 90% seen once. Trimming cost V 2 bases and J 3 bases; bases outside gene matches: 5. This CDR3 is 15 amino acids long. CDR1 is SGHNT, CDR2 YYREEE, per germline (reference sequence). The sequenced sample consisted of PBMCs. The chain has TRBV5-4 and TRBJ1-1; 9 bases map to TRBD1. This sequence originates from a man in his late teens or twenties in good health and CMV-seropositive. The CDR3 sequence is CASSLQGAMDTEAFF. CDR3 coding DNA: TGTGCCAGCAGCTTACAGGGGGCAATGGACACTGAAGCTTTCTTT. Combining the CDR3 with reference TRBV5-4 and TRBJ1-1 gives the whole variable domain ETGVTQSPTHLIKTRGQQVTLRCSSQSGHNTVSWYQQALGQGPQFIFQYYREEENGRGNFPPRFSGLQFPNYSSELNVNALELDDSALYLCASSLQGAMDTEAFFGQGTRLTVV.